Each of the 3 T cell receptor beta chains below was sequenced from the same sample in a study of blood T cell repertoires in COVID-19 (dated by TCRdb to 2018 to 2020). Libraries came from the immunoSEQ multiplex PCR assay. Not all clones reach the TCRdb copy of this immuneACCESS table, which keeps in-frame sequences only. Checked studies attribute under half of the gap to unresolved V genes and leave the rest unexplained. The sample table shows under 350,000 clones, and about 82% are seen once. The leading ten clones occupy around 7.8% of the sample. Sequenced material: peripheral blood. These receptors were obtained from a human donor in a cohort sampled during active COVID-19.

V usage is TRBV7-9 and J usage is TRBJ2-7, with TRBD1 identical over 7 bases. Trimming removed 5 bases from V and 2 bases from J; junction bases left unmatched: 6. Germline-derived CDR1 and CDR2 are SEHNR and FQNEAQ (reference sequence). This CDR3 comprises 14 residues. As DNA, the CDR3 is TGTGCCAGCAGCCGACAGGGCTTACCCTACGAGCAGTACTTC. It codes for CASSRQGLPYEQYF.

The chain is built from TRBV4-1 and TRBJ1-1; no clear D gene. CDR3 length: 12 residues. CDR1 is MGHRA and CDR2 is YSYEKL in the germline V gene. Trimming left V 1 base short and J 6 bases short, with 6 bases between. This chain's CDR3 is CASSQGLSEAFF. The CDR3 region has the DNA TGCGCCAGCAGCCAAGGACTATCTGAAGCTTTCTTT.

The chain has TRBV7-9 and TRBJ1-3; D is unclear. Between the trimmed V and J ends, which lost 0 bases and 4 bases, there was a span of 7 bases. The CDR3 covers 14 residues. Germline V gives CDR1 SEHNR, CDR2 FQNEAQ (reference sequence). CDR3 in DNA: TGTGCCAGCAGCTTAGCGGGCGCCGGAAACACCATATATTTT. Translated, it gives CASSLAGAGNTIYF. The full variable domain, rest sourced from reference TRBV7-9 and TRBJ1-3, is DTGVSQNPRHKITKRGQNVTFRCDPISEHNRLYWYRQTLGQGPEFLTYFQNEAQLEKSRLLSDRFSAERPKGSFSTLEIQRTEQGDSAMYLCASSLAGAGNTIYFGEGSWLTVV.